Listed here are 14 T cell receptor beta chains from one sample, sequenced in a study of blood T cells in healthy people across ages. The second PCR ran about 6 to 12 cycles with a sample-barcoded 5' primer and J-beta primers. In TCRdb, the 5' RACE reads were re-called with MiXCR into one record per CDR3 protein. The table includes around 940,000 distinct CDR3 sequences, roughly 50% detected once. The sequenced sample consisted of blood. Receptors were obtained from a woman aged 60-70 years in good health.

This clonotype was seen only a few times. The V call is TRBV7-9, the J call TRBJ1-1; maybe TRBD1 (6 bases). This CDR3 has 13 residues. The V end lost 4 bases, the J end lost 7 bases, and 13 bases lay between the germline ends. Germline V lookup: CDR1 SEHNR, CDR2 FQNEAQ (reference sequence). CDR3 DNA: TGTGCCAGCAGCTCTGAGCAGGGGTTTGAAGCTTTCTTT. This gives the protein CASSSEQGFEAFF.

The chain couples TRBV27 to TRBJ1-5; D call uncertain. The V gene lost 1 base and the J gene lost 7 bases, with 11 bases spanning the gap. CDR3 size: 14 residues. The germline CDR1 and CDR2 sequences are MNHEY and SMNVEV (reference sequence). CDR3 bases: TGTGCCAGCAGTTTATTGGGTTCGAAGCAGCCCCAGCATTTT. Encoded protein: CASSLLGSKQPQHF.

The chain carries TRBV28 and TRBJ1-2; no clear D. The CDR3 consists of 14 residues. With 2 bases removed from V and 7 bases from J, the gap between germline ends came to 14 bases. Germline CDR1 and CDR2: MDHEN and SYDVKM. The CDR3 sequence: CASSLRSTVGGYTF. CDR3 DNA: TGTGCCAGCAGTTTAAGGAGCACGGTCGGTGGCTACACCTTC.

The V call is TRBV28, the J call TRBJ2-1; D not certain. The V gene lost 6 bases and the J gene lost 6 bases, with 9 bases spanning the gap. The CDR3 loop spans 12 amino acids. CDR1 and CDR2 (germline): MDHEN, SYDVKM. CDR3 amino acids: CASSSQPNEQFF. DNA for the CDR3: TGTGCCAGCAGCTCTCAACCCAATGAGCAGTTCTTC.

This clonotype has ten or more counts. V usage is TRBV12-3 or TRBV12-4 and J usage is TRBJ1-5; D gene ambiguous. The V and J ends lost 2 bases and 2 bases respectively, with 4 bases between them. The CDR3 runs 13 residues. The CDR3 DNA is TGTGCCAGCAGTTTATTCGGCAATCAGCCCCAGCATTTT. Translated: CASSLFGNQPQHF.

This clonotype was observed a handful of times. V and J are TRBV3-1 and TRBJ2-1, with 12 nucleotides matching TRBD2. Germline V lookup: CDR1 LGHDT, CDR2 YNNKEL (reference sequence). This CDR3 comprises 14 residues. The ends lost 5 bases at V and 13 bases at J; junction bases unmatched: 9. In DNA form, the CDR3 reads TGTGCCAGCAGCTCCCGGACTAGCGGGACCGTTCAGTTCTTC. This codes for CASSSRTSGTVQFF.

V is TRBV10-3 and J is TRBJ2-1, with 7 bases matching TRBD1. Germline V lookup: CDR1 ENHRY, CDR2 SYGVKD. CDR3 length: 17 residues. The ends lost 3 bases at V and 5 bases at J; junction bases unmatched: 13. CDR3 in DNA: TGTGCCATCAGTGAACGTCTAAGTGGGACAGCTCACAATGAGCAGTTCTTC. The encoded protein is CAISERLSGTAHNEQFF.

The J gene is TRBJ2-4, the V gene TRBV7-2, with a possible D match to TRBD2 (6 bases). The CDR3 totals 16 residues. With 3 bases removed from V and 2 bases from J, the gap between germline ends came to 14 bases. Germline V gene sequence: CDR1 SGHTA, CDR2 FQGNSA. The chain's CDR3 is CASSLFSGSTKNIQYF. CDR3 nucleotides: TGTGCCAGCAGCTTGTTCTCCGGGAGTACCAAAAACATTCAGTACTTC. The whole variable domain, filled in from reference TRBV7-2 and TRBJ2-4, reads GAGVSQSPSNKVTEKGKDVELRCDPISGHTALYWYRQSLGQGLEFLIYFQGNSAPDKSGLPSDRFSAERTGGSVSTLTIQRTQQEDSAVYLCASSLFSGSTKNIQYFGAGTRLSVL.

This chain connects TRBV4-1 to TRBJ2-3, with 12 positions matching TRBD2. V dropped 8 bases and J dropped 4; count of bases not matched to a gene: 16. This CDR3 has 18 amino acids. Germline V lookup: CDR1 MGHRA, CDR2 YSYEKL. For the CDR3, the DNA is TGCGCCAGCCGTCCCGAATATCTAGCGGGAGGGCCCCCAGATACGCAGTATTTT. Protein sequence: CASRPEYLAGGPPDTQYF.

This clonotype was seen only a few times. The DNA of the CDR3 is TGCAGCGTTTTAATTAGCGGTATCTACGAGCAGTACTTC. Translating it yields CSVLISGIYEQYF. The chain joins TRBV29-1 to TRBJ2-7; a possible D gene is TRBD2 (6 bases). The CDR3 extends over 13 amino acids. CDR1 and CDR2 (germline): SQVTM, ANQGSEA. Trimming stripped 5 bases from V and 3 bases from J, with 14 bases between.

The chain is built from TRBV30 and TRBJ2-5; weak D call: TRBD1 (7 bases). From germline, CDR1 is GTSNPN and CDR2 SVGIG (reference sequence). The CDR3 totals 14 residues. The V end was cut by 5 bases, the J end by 11 bases, with 24 bases between. This CDR3 is CAWGTQGGRNEQYF. The CDR3 DNA reads TGTGCCTGGGGGACTCAAGGGGGCCGGAATGAGCAGTACTTC.

The chain is built from TRBV14 and TRBJ2-1, with 8 bases lining up with TRBD2. Germline values: CDR1 SGHDN, CDR2 FVKESK. There are 15 residues in the CDR3. Trimming removed 0 bases from V and 8 bases from J; junction bases left unmatched: 6. CDR3: CASSQEVEREYEQFF. CDR3 sequence (DNA): TGTGCCAGCAGCCAAGAGGTCGAGCGGGAGTATGAGCAGTTCTTC.

The chain is built from TRBV2 and TRBJ1-2; 7 bases match TRBD1. Germline V gives CDR1 SNHLY, CDR2 FYNNEI. Trimming at V came to 7 bases and at J to 6 bases, leaving 2 bases not matched to a gene. The CDR3 totals 11 residues. The CDR3 DNA is TGTGCCAGCAAGACAGGGCATGGCTACACCTTC. This sequence encodes CASKTGHGYTF.

V and J are TRBV28 and TRBJ1-1, with TRBD1 as a possible D gene (6 bases). The CDR3 has 13 amino acids. CDR1 MDHEN and CDR2 SYDVKM come from the germline V gene. Between the trimmed V and J ends, which lost 9 bases and 1 base, there was a span of 12 bases. CDR3 nucleotides: TGTGCCAGTAGGGGGATGTGGAACACTGAAGCTTTCTTT. Translating gives CASRGMWNTEAFF.